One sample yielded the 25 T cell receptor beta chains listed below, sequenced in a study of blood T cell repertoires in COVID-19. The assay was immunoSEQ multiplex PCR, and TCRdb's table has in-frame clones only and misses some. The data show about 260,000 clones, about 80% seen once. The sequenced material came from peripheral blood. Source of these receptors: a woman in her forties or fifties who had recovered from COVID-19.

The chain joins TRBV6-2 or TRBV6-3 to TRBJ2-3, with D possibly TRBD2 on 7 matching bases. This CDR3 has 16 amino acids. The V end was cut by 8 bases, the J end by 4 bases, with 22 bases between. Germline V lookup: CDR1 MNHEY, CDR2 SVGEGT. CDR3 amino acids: CASGRGGGAVPDTQYF. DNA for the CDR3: TGTGCCAGCGGCCGCGGGGGCGGGGCGGTCCCAGATACGCAGTATTTT.

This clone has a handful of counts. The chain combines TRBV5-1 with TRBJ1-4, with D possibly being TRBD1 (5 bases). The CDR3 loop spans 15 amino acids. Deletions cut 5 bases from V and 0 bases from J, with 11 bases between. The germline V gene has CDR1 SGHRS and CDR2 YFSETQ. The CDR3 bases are TGCGCCAGCAGAGTAACGGGGGCAACTAATGAAAAACTGTTTTTT. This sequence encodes CASRVTGATNEKLFF.

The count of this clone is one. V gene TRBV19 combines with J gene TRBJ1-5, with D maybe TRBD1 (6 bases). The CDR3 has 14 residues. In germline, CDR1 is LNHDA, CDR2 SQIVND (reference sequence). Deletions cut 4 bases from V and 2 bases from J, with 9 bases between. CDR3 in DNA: TGTGCCAGTAGTAGCTCAGGGGGCAATCAGCCCCAGCATTTT. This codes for CASSSSGGNQPQHF.

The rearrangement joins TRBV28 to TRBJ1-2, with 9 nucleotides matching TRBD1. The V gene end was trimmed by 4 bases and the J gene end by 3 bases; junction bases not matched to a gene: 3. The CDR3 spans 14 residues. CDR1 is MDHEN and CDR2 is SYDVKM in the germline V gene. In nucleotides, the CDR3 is TGTGCCAGCAGTTCCGGGACAGGGCACTATGGCTACACCTTC. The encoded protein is CASSSGTGHYGYTF.

CDR3 loop: CASSLNRDSRGTGELFF. The DNA of the CDR3 is TGTGCCAGCAGCCTAAACCGGGACTCAAGAGGCACCGGGGAGCTGTTTTTT. V is TRBV3-1 (or the pseudogene TRBV3-2) and J is TRBJ2-2; perhaps TRBD2 as D (6 bases). V gave up 4 bases and J gave up 4 bases, with 19 bases separating them. The CDR3 runs 17 residues. Germline V gene data show CDR1 as LGHDT and CDR2 as YNNKEL (reference sequence).

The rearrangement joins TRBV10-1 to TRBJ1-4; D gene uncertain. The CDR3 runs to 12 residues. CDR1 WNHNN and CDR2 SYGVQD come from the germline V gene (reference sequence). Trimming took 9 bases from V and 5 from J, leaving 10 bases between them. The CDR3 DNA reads TGCGCCAGGACAAAGAGAAATGAAAAACTGTTTTTT. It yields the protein CARTKRNEKLFF.

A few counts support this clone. CDR3: CASSLGTGSNSPLHF. In DNA, the CDR3 is TGCGCCAGCAGCTTGGGGACAGGGTCGAATTCACCCCTCCACTTT. The chain couples TRBV5-1 to TRBJ1-6, with 8 positions matching TRBD1. Unmatched junction bases numbered 3, after V lost 0 bases and J lost 7 bases. There are 15 residues in the CDR3. Germline CDR1 SGHRS, CDR2 YFSETQ.

For the CDR3, the DNA is TGTGCCACCCCCCGAGCGGGGGCTAGGATCACAGATACGCAGTATTTT. As protein: CATPRAGARITDTQYF. The V and J genes are TRBV5-8 and TRBJ2-3; 8 bases align to TRBD2. With V trimmed by 9 bases and J by 2 bases, 14 bases remained unmatched. Germline CDR1 SGHTS, CDR2 YDEGEE. The CDR3 has 16 residues.

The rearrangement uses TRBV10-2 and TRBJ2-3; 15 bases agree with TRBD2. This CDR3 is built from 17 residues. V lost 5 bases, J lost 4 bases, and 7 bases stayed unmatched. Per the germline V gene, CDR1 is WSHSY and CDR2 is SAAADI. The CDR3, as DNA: TGCGCCAGCAGTAGGACTAGCGGGAGGGCCGGGCCAGATACGCAGTATTTT. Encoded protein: CASSRTSGRAGPDTQYF.

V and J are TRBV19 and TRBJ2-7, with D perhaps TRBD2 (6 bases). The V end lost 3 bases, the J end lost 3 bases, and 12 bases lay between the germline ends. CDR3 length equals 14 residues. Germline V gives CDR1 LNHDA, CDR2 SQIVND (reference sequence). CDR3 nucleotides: TGTGCCAGTAGTATGGCTAGCGTGGGCTACGAGCAGTACTTC. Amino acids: CASSMASVGYEQYF.

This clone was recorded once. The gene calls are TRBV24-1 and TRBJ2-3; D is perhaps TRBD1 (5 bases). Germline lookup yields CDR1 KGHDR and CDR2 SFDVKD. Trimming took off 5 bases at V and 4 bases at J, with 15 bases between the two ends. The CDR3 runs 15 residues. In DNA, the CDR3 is TGTGCCACCAGTGCGGGCCAGGGTGAATCAGATACGCAGTATTTT. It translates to CATSAGQGESDTQYF.

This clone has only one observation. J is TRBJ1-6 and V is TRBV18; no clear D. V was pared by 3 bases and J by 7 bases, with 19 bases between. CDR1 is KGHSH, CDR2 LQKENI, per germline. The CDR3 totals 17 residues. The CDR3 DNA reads TGTGCCAGCTCACCTCGCGGAGGAGGGCTCGGAAATTCACCCCTCCACTTT. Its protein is CASSPRGGGLGNSPLHF.

The DNA of the CDR3 is TGTGCCAGCAGCGGGACAGGCAATCAGCCCCAGCATTTT. Encoded protein: CASSGTGNQPQHF. The chain employs TRBV12-3 or TRBV12-4 and TRBJ1-5; 7 nucleotides agree with TRBD1. This CDR3 contains 13 residues. J was trimmed by 2 bases and V by 6 bases; bases with no gene match: 1.

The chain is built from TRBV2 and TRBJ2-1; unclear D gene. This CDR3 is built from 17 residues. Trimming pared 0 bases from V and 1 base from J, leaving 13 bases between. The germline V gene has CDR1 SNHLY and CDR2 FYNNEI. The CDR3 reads CASSEASAALSYNEQFF. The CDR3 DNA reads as TGTGCCAGCAGTGAAGCCTCTGCGGCACTATCCTACAATGAGCAGTTCTTC.

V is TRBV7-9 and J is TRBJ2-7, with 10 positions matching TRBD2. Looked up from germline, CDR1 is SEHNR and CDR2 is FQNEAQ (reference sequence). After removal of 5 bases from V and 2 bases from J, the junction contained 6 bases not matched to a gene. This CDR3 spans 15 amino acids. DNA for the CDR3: TGTGCCAGCAGCCGACTAGCGGGTGGAGCCTACGAGCAGTACTTC. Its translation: CASSRLAGGAYEQYF.

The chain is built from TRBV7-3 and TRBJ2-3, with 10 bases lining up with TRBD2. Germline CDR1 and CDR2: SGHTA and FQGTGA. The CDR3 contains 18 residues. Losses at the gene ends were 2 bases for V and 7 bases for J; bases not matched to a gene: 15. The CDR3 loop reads CASSLFASGSVVRNTQYF. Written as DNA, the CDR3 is TGTGCCAGCAGCTTATTTGCTAGCGGGAGTGTCGTTCGTAATACGCAGTATTTT.

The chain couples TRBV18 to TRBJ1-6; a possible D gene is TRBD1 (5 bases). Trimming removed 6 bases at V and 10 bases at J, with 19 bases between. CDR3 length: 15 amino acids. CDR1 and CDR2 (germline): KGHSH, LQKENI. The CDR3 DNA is TGTGCCAGCTCTCAAGGGGAGGGGTTCCTATCACCCCTCCACTTT. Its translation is CASSQGEGFLSPLHF. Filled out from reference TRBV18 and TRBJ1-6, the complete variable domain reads NAGVMQNPRHLVRRRGQEARLRCSPMKGHSHVYWYRQLPEEGLKFMVYLQKENIIDESGMPKERFSAEFPKEGPSILRIQQVVRGDSAAYFCASSQGEGFLSPLHFGNGTRLTVT.

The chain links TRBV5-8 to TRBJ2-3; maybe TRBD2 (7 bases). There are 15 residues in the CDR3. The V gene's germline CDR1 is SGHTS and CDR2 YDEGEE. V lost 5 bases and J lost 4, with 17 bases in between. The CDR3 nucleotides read TGTGCCAGCAGAAGCGGGGCCCAGGGGCCAGATACGCAGTATTTT. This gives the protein CASRSGAQGPDTQYF. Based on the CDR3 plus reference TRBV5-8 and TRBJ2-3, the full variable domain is EAGVTQSPTHLIKTRGQQATLRCSPISGHTSVYWYQQALGLGLQFLLWYDEGEERNRGNFPPRFSGRQFPNYSSELNVNALELEDSALYLCASRSGAQGPDTQYFGPGTRLTVL.

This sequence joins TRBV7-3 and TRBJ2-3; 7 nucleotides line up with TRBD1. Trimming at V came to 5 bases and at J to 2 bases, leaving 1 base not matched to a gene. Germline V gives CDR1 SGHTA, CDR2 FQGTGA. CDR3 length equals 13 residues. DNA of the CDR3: TGTGCCAGCAGCAGGGGGCTCACAGATACGCAGTATTTT. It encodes CASSRGLTDTQYF.

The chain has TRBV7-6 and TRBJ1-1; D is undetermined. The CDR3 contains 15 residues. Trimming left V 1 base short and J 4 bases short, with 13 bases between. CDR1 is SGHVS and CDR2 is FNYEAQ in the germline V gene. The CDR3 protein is CASSLVFDGSTEAFF. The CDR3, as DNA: TGTGCCAGCAGCTTAGTTTTTGACGGGAGCACTGAAGCTTTCTTT.

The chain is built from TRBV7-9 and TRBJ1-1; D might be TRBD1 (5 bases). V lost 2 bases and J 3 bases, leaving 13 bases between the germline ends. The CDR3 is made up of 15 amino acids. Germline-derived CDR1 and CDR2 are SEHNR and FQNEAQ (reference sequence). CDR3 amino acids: CASSLMSGGDTEAFF. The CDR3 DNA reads TGTGCCAGCAGCTTAATGTCAGGAGGGGACACTGAAGCTTTCTTT.

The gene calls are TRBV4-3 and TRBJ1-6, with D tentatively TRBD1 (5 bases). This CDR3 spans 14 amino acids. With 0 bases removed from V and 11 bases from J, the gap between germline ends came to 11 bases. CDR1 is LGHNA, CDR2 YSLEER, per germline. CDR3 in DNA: TGCGCCAGCAGCCAAGATTGGGGCAATACACCCCTCCACTTT. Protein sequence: CASSQDWGNTPLHF.

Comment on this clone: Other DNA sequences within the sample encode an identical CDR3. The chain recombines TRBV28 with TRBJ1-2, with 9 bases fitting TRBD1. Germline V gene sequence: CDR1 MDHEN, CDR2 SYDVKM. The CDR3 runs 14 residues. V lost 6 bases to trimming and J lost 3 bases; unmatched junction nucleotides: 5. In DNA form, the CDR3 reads TGTGCCAGCAGCCACAGGGGGCTGGACTATGGCTACACCTTC. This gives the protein CASSHRGLDYGYTF.

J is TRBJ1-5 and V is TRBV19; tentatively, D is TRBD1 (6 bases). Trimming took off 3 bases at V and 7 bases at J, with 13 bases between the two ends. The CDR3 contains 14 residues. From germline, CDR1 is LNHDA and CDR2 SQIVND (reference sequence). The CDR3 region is CASSMGHVDQPQHF. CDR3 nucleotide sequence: TGTGCCAGTAGTATGGGACATGTGGACCAGCCCCAGCATTTT.

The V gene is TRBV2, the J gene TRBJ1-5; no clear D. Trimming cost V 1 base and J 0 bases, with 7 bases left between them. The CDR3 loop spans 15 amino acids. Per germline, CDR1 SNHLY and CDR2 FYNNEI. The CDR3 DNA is TGTGCCAGCAGTGAAGATAGCCTTAGCAATCAGCCCCAGCATTTT. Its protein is CASSEDSLSNQPQHF.